This T cell receptor beta chain was obtained from a study of graft-versus-host responses after intestinal transplantation. Study summary: Each of the recipients got a multivisceral, liver-intestinal, or isolated intestinal transplant. For around 3 years after anti-thymocyte globulin induction, all recipients took tacrolimus and steroids.

Remarks on this clone: No antigen is known for it.

Whole-study results and caveats: The authors found GvH clones in recipient marrow, some appearing first in ileum or blood. Some patients had graft-donor T cell macrochimerism. In their allografts, the ratios of graft-versus-host to host-versus-graft T cell clones were high.

J lost 4 bases, V lost 6 bases, and 9 bases had no gene match. The CDR3 runs to 15 residues. Germline CDR1 and CDR2: SNHLY and FYNNEI. Using immunoSEQ multiplex PCR, the repertoire was profiled, and TCRdb retains in-frame clones only, with some absent. The sample records tens of thousands of clones, approximately 94% being singletons. The input for sequencing was PBMCs, taken 335 days after intestinal transplant. The chain combines TRBV2 with TRBJ2-7; 10 bases line up with TRBD1. The clonotype was recovered from a human patient who received an intestinal transplant, so some T cells may come from the graft donor. CDR3 bases: TGTGCCAGCAGGAGCCCGGGACAGGGGTTTTACGAGCAGTACTTC. The encoded protein is CASRSPGQGFYEQYF. The full variable domain, rest sourced from reference TRBV2 and TRBJ2-7, is EPEVTQTPSHQVTQMGQEVILRCVPISNHLYFYWYRQILGQKVEFLVSFYNNEISEKSEIFDDQFSVERPDGSNFTLKIRSTKLEDSAMYFCASRSPGQGFYEQYFGPGTRLTVT.